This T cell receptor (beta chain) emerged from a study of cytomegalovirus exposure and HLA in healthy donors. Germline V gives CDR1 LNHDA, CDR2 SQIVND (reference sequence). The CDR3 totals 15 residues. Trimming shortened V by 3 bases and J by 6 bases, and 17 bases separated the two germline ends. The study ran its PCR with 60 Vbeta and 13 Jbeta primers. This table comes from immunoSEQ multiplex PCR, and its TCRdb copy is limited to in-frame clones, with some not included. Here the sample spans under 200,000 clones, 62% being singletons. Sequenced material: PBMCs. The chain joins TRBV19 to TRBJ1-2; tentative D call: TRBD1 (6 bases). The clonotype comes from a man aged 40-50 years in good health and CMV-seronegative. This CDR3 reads CASSILEKQGNGYTF. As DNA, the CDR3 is TGTGCCAGTAGTATTTTGGAGAAACAGGGAAATGGCTACACCTTC.